A single TCR beta chain is shown here with its context. Per the original methods: Reference gene primers were amplified, and this amplification served to estimate nucleated cell counts. Sequencing used immunoSEQ multiplex PCR; TCRdb keeps in-frame clones, though not all of them. V and J calls and clone size are copied from that table; D and trimming were computed from the DNA. The table lists roughly 16,000 clones, around nine tenths of them singletons. CDR1 SGHAT and CDR2 FQNNGV come from the germline V gene. The CDR3 is 14 residues long. The ends were cut back, 4 bases at V and 2 bases at J, with 12 bases in the middle. This record belongs to a study of blood T cell repertoires in COVID-19. Study-level background: Spain, Italy and the United States supplied samples that represented acute and convalescent COVID-19. PBMCs, B-cell-depleted T cells, or T cells were the source of the cDNA or gDNA that made up the material.

V usage is TRBV11-2 and J usage is TRBJ2-7; tentative D call: TRBD2 (7 bases). The sample consisted of peripheral blood. The TCR comes from a human donor in a cohort sampled during active COVID-19. Written as DNA, the CDR3 is TGTGCCAGCAGCTCCCCGCGGGGGCCCTACGAGCAGTACTTC. This codes for CASSSPRGPYEQYF.